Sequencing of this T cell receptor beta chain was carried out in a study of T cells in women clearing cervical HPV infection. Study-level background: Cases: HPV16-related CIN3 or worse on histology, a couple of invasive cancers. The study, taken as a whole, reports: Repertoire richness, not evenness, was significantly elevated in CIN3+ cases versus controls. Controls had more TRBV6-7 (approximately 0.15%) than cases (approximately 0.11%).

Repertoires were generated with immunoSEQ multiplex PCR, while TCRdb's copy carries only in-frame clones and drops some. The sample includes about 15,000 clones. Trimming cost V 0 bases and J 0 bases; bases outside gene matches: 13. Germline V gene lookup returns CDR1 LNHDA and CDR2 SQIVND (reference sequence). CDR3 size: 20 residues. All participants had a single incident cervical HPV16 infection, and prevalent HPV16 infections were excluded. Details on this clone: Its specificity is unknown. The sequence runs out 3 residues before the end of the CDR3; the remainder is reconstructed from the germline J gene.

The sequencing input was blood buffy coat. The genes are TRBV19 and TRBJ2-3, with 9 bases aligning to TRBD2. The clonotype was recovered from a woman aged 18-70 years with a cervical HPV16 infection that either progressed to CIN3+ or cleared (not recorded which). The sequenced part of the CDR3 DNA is TGTGCCAGTAGTATAGACTTAGGACTAGCGTACGCTATTAGCACAGATACG. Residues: CASSIDLGLAYAISTDT. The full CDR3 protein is CASSIDLGLAYAISTDTQYF.